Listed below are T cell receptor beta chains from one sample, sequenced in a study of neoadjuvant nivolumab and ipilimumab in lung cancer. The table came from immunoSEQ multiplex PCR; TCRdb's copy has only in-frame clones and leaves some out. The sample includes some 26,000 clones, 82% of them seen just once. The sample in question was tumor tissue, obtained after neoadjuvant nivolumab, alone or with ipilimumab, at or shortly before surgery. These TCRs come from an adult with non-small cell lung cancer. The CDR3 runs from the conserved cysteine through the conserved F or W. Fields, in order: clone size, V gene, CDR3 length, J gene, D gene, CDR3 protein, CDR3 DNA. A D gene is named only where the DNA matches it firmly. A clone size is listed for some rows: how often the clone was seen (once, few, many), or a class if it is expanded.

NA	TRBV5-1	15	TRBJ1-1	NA	CASSDLTGTNTEAFF	TGCGCCAGCAGCGACTTAACCGGGACGAACACTGAAGCTTTCTTT
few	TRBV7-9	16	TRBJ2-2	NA	CASSPPGVGNTGELFF	TGTGCCAGCAGCCCGCCGGGGGTGGGGAACACCGGGGAGCTGTTTTTT
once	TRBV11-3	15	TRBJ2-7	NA	CASSLVGGFTYEQYF	TGTGCCAGCAGCTTAGTGGGGGGTTTTACCTACGAGCAGTACTTC
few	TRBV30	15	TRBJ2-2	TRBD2	CAWRGVAGYTGELFF	TGTGCCTGGAGGGGGGTAGCGGGATACACCGGGGAGCTGTTTTTT
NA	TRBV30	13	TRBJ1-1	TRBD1	CAWAGRGRTEAFF	TGTGCCTGGGCTGGGAGGGGGCGGACTGAAGCTTTCTTT
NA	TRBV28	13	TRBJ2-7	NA	CASSTAPWYEQYF	TGTGCCAGCAGCACCGCCCCGTGGTACGAGCAGTACTTC
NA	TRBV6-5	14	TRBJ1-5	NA	CASRRQRGDQPQHF	TGTGCCAGCAGACGACAGAGGGGGGATCAGCCCCAGCATTTT
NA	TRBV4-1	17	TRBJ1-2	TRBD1	CASSQEMGQGGSYGYTF	TGCGCCAGCAGCCAAGAAATGGGGCAGGGGGGGAGCTATGGCTACACCTTC
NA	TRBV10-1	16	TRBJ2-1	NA	CASSESRGISYNEQFF	TGCGCCAGCAGTGAGTCCCGGGGAATCTCCTACAATGAGCAGTTCTTC
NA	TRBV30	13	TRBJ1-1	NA	CAWSRASGTEAFF	TGTGCCTGGAGCCGTGCTTCGGGCACTGAAGCTTTCTTT
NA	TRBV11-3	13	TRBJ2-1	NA	CASSLGRPNEQFF	TGTGCCAGCAGCTTAGGGAGGCCCAATGAGCAGTTCTTC
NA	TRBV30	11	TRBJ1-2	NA	CAWTANYGYTF	TGTGCCTGGACAGCTAACTATGGCTACACCTTC
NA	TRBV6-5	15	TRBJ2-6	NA	CASTGQSSGANVLTF	TGTGCCAGCACCGGCCAGAGCTCTGGGGCCAACGTCCTGACTTTC
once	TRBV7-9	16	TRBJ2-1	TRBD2	CASSIRLAPSYNEQFF	TGTGCCAGCAGCATAAGACTAGCGCCTTCCTACAATGAGCAGTTCTTC
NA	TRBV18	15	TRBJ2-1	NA	CASSGAPEGYNEQFF	TGTGCCAGCTCAGGGGCCCCGGAGGGTTACAATGAGCAGTTCTTC
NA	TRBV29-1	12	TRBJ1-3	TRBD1	CSVAGQERTIYF	TGCAGCGTTGCTGGACAGGAACGCACCATATATTTT
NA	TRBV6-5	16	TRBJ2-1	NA	CASSYKFLTGRNEQFF	TGTGCCAGCAGTTATAAATTCCTGACAGGGAGGAATGAGCAGTTCTTC
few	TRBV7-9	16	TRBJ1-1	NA	CASSPDVQAGDTEAFF	TGTGCCAGCAGCCCAGACGTACAGGCGGGGGACACTGAAGCTTTCTTT
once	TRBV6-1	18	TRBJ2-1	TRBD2	CASSGLAGTNLLIIEQFF	TGTGCCAGCAGTGGATTAGCGGGTACGAATCTGTTGATCATTGAGCAGTTCTTC
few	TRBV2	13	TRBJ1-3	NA	CASSEGPGNTIYF	TGTGCCAGCAGTGAGGGGCCCGGAAACACCATATATTTT
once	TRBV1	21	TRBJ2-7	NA	CTSSQELIRLAVLQKNYEQYF	TGCACCAGCAGCCAAGAGTTAATTCGACTAGCGGTTCTCCAGAAAAACTACGAGCAGTACTTC
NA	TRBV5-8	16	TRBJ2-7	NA	CASSLAWGQGNYEQYF	TGTGCCAGCAGCTTGGCCTGGGGACAAGGGAACTACGAGCAGTACTTC
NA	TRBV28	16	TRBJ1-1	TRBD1	CASSSPPGTGRSEAFF	TGTGCCAGCAGTTCACCCCCCGGGACAGGGAGGTCTGAAGCTTTCTTT
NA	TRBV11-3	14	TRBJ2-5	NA	CASSHGGGGETQYF	TGTGCCAGCAGCCATGGAGGAGGGGGTGAGACCCAGTACTTC
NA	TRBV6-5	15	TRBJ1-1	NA	CASSYSGGMNTEAFF	TGTGCCAGCAGTTACTCGGGCGGAATGAACACTGAAGCTTTCTTT
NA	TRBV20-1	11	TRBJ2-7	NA	CSGGSSYEQYF	TGCAGTGGAGGTAGTAGCTACGAGCAGTACTTC
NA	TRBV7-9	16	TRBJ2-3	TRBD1	CASSLLTGQGSDTQYF	TGTGCCAGCAGCTTACTCACGGGACAGGGTTCAGATACGCAGTATTTT
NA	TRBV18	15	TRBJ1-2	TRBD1	CASSPFDRGSYGYTF	TGTGCCAGCTCACCTTTTGACAGGGGGAGCTATGGCTACACCTTC
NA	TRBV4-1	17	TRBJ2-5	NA	CASSQGGRRAPQETQYF	TGCGCCAGCAGCCAAGGGGGGAGGAGGGCGCCACAAGAGACCCAGTACTTC
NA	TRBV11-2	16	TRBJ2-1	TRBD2	CASSQSGLAYYNEQFF	TGTGCCAGCAGCCAGTCGGGACTAGCGTACTACAATGAGCAGTTCTTC
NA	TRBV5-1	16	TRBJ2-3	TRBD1	CASSPPTGSGSNTQYF	TGCGCCAGCAGCCCCCCGACAGGGTCTGGTTCCAATACGCAGTATTTT
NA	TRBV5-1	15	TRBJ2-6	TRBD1	CASSFTGVGANVLTF	TGCGCCAGCAGCTTTACAGGGGTTGGGGCCAACGTCCTGACTTTC
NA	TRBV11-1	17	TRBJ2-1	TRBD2	CASSKFLASGIYNEQFF	TGTGCCAGCAGCAAGTTTCTTGCTAGCGGGATTTACAATGAGCAGTTCTTC
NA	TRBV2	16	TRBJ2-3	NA	CASSLWGGGVKDTQYF	TGTGCCAGCAGCCTTTGGGGAGGGGGCGTTAAAGATACGCAGTATTTT
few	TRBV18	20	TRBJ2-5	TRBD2	CASSPPSLAGGYGWGETQYF	TGTGCCAGCTCACCACCTTCACTAGCGGGAGGTTATGGATGGGGAGAGACCCAGTACTTC
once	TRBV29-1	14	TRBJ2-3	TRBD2	CSVGTSGSTDTQYF	TGCAGCGTTGGGACTAGCGGGAGCACAGATACGCAGTATTTT
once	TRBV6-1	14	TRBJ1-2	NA	CASSELWGAEGYTF	TGTGCCAGCAGTGAATTGTGGGGGGCGGAGGGCTACACCTTC
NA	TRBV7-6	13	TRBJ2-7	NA	CASSFARTYEQYF	TGTGCCAGCAGCTTTGCACGGACCTACGAGCAGTACTTC
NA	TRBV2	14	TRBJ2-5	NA	CASSVLQTRETQYF	TGTGCCAGCAGTGTACTCCAGACCAGAGAGACCCAGTACTTC
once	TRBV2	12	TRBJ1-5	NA	CASSEGGQPQHF	TGTGCCAGCAGCGAGGGAGGTCAGCCCCAGCATTTT
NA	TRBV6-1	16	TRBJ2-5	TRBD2	CASSEETSGWQETQYF	TGTGCCAGCAGTGAAGAGACTAGCGGGTGGCAAGAGACCCAGTACTTC
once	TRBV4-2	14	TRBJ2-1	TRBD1	CASSLIDRDNEQFF	TGTGCCAGCAGCTTGATAGACAGGGACAATGAGCAGTTCTTC
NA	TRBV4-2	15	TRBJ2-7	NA	CASSQDSRGRDEQYF	TGTGCCAGCAGCCAAGATAGCAGGGGCAGGGACGAGCAGTACTTC
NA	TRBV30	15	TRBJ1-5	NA	CAWRSKGPRDQPQHF	TGTGCCTGGAGATCAAAGGGACCCCGAGATCAGCCCCAGCATTTT
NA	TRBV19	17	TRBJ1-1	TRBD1	CASRPGTGVFGWGKAFF	TGTGCCAGTAGGCCCGGGACAGGGGTTTTCGGGTGGGGGAAAGCTTTCTTT
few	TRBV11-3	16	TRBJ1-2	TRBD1	CASSLLRTGAGYGYTF	TGTGCCAGCAGCCTCCTTCGGACAGGGGCTGGCTATGGCTACACCTTC
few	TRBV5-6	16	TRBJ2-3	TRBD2	CASSWTPSGGGDTQYF	TGTGCCAGCAGCTGGACGCCTAGCGGGGGGGGAGATACGCAGTATTTT
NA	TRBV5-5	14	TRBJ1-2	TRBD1	CASSVGTVNYGYTF	TGTGCCAGCAGCGTCGGGACAGTAAACTATGGCTACACCTTC
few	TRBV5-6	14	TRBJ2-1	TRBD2	CASSSGTTYNEQFF	TGTGCCAGCAGCTCCGGGACTACCTACAATGAGCAGTTCTTC
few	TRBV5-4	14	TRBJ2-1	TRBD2	CASEEGGRGDEQFF	TGTGCCAGCGAAGAGGGCGGGAGGGGGGATGAGCAGTTCTTC
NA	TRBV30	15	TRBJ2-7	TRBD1	CAWSGRDRSIYEQYF	TGTGCCTGGAGTGGACGGGACAGGTCGATCTACGAGCAGTACTTC
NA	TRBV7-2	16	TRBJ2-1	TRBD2	CASSSVRLAGVNEQFF	TGTGCCAGCAGCTCAGTCCGACTAGCGGGAGTTAATGAGCAGTTCTTC
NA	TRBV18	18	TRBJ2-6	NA	CASSLNRDFSSGANVLTF	TGTGCCAGCTCACTCAACAGGGACTTTAGCTCTGGGGCCAACGTCCTGACTTTC
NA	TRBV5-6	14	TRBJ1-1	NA	CASSPPGRNTEAFF	TGTGCCAGCAGCCCTCCGGGACGCAACACTGAAGCTTTCTTT
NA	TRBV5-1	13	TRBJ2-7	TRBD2	CASSFRGGYEQYF	TGCGCCAGCAGCTTCCGGGGAGGGTACGAGCAGTACTTC
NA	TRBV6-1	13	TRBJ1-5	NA	CASSAWINQPQHF	TGTGCCAGCAGTGCGTGGATCAATCAGCCCCAGCATTTT
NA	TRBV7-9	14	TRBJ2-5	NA	CASSLGQLRATQYF	TGTGCCAGCAGCTTAGGGCAACTTCGGGCGACCCAGTACTTC